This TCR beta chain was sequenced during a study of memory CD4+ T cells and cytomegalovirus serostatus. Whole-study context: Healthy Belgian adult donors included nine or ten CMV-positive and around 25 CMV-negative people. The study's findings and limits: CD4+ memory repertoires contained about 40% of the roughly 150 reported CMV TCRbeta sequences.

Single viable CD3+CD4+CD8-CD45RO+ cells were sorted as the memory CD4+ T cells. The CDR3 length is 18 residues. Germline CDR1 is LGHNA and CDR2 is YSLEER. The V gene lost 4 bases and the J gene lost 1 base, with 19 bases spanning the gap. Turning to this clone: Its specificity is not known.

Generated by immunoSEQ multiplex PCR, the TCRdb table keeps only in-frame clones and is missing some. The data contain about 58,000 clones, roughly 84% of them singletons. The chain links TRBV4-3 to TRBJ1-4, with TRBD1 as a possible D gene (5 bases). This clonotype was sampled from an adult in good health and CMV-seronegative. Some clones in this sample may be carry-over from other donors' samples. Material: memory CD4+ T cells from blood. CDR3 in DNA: TGCGCCAGCAGCCCCGGGGGTTGGACCATTATAACTAATGAAAAACTGTTTTTT. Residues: CASSPGGWTIITNEKLFF.